This TCR beta chain was recorded in a study of blood T cell repertoires in COVID-19. Study-level information: Sites in the United States, Italy and Spain provided acute and convalescent COVID-19 samples.

One Seattle source followed patients from active infection through their disease course. Per the original methods: Counts of nucleated cells, estimated from reference gene primer amplification, were obtained. The assay was immunoSEQ multiplex PCR, and TCRdb's table has in-frame clones only and misses some. Clonal size and the V and J genes are those of that table, whereas D and trimming came from the DNA. This sample carries 100,000 to 150,000 clones, 65% to 85% of them seen once, and the ten largest clones take roughly 15%. The CDR3 contains 12 residues. Germline V gene lookup returns CDR1 WSHSY and CDR2 SAAADI. V lost 8 bases to trimming and J lost 2 bases, with 10 bases between them.

Sequencing was done on a sample of peripheral blood. J is TRBJ2-7 and V is TRBV10-2; no clear D. The receptor was isolated from a young man with COVID-19, enrolled during active disease. The DNA for the CDR3 is TGCGCCAGCTCGGGTCCCACCTACGAGCAGTACTTC. This translates into CASSGPTYEQYF.